Each of the 20 T cell receptor beta chains below was sequenced from the same sample in a study of cytomegalovirus exposure and HLA in healthy donors. Some clones are missing from TCRdb's copy, which holds only in-frame ones; the method was immunoSEQ multiplex PCR. The data hold 150,000 to 200,000 clones, with approximately 88% observed a single time. Sequencing was carried out using PBMCs. The receptor set was obtained from a man under 40 in good health and CMV-seropositive.

Only a few counts were recorded for this clone. The chain employs TRBV5-1 and TRBJ2-7; weak D call: TRBD1 (5 bases). This CDR3 has 14 residues. The V and J ends lost 0 bases and 3 bases respectively, with 10 bases between them. The germline CDR1 and CDR2 sequences are SGHRS and YFSETQ. CDR3 DNA sequence: TGCGCCAGCAGCTTGGTAACAGGAGTCTACGAGCAGTACTTC. It specifies CASSLVTGVYEQYF.

This clone was counted only a few times. The J gene is TRBJ1-1, the V gene TRBV5-1; D perhaps matches TRBD1 (6 bases). This CDR3 spans 14 amino acids. V lost 5 bases and J 4 bases, leaving 15 bases between the germline ends. Germline lookup yields CDR1 SGHRS and CDR2 YFSETQ. The CDR3 reads CASRPGGASTEAFF. CDR3 in DNA: TGCGCCAGCAGGCCTGGGGGCGCAAGCACTGAAGCTTTCTTT.

This clone has only a few counts. The J gene is TRBJ2-1, the V gene TRBV5-8; D possibly corresponds to TRBD1 (6 bases). The CDR3 runs 13 residues. Germline CDR1 reads SGHTS; CDR2 reads YDEGEE. V was trimmed by 4 bases and J by 7 bases, leaving 12 bases between them. The DNA of the CDR3 is TGTGCCAGCAGCGCAAAACAGGGTAATGAGCAGTTCTTC. Its protein is CASSAKQGNEQFF.

This chain uses TRBV20-1 with TRBJ1-1; D call uncertain. In germline, CDR1 is DFQATT, CDR2 SNEGSKA (reference sequence). This CDR3 region has 10 residues. Trimming removed 3 bases at V and 11 bases at J, with 10 bases between. In nucleotides, the CDR3 is TGCAGTGCTAGCGAACGGTTGGCTTTCTTT. Residues: CSASERLAFF.

V usage is TRBV5-6 and J usage is TRBJ2-2; D call uncertain. Trimming removed 0 bases at V and 0 bases at J, with 9 bases between. Germline V CDR1 and CDR2: SGHDT, YYEEEE. The CDR3 sequence is 16 residues long. The CDR3 DNA follows: TGTGCCAGCAGCTTGGATCGGAGACCGAACACCGGGGAGCTGTTTTTT. It encodes CASSLDRRPNTGELFF.

The chain carries TRBV5-1 and TRBJ2-3; D may be TRBD2 (5 bases). Deletions cut 7 bases from V and 6 bases from J, with 15 bases between. The CDR3 totals 13 residues. Germline lookup yields CDR1 SGHRS and CDR2 YFSETQ. The CDR3 DNA reads as TGCGCCAGCGGTACCCAACCGGGGGATACGCAGTATTTT. This gives the protein CASGTQPGDTQYF.

CDR3 amino acids: CASSPPRPGMNTEAFF. DNA for the CDR3: TGTGCCAGCTCACCCCCCAGGCCTGGCATGAACACTGAAGCTTTCTTT. The V gene is TRBV18, the J gene TRBJ1-1, with D unclear. CDR3 length equals 16 residues. Germline loops: CDR1 KGHSH, CDR2 LQKENI. The ends were cut back, 3 bases at V and 0 bases at J, with 14 bases in the middle.

About this clone: A read error may produce the germline difference seen at one junction end. The chain uses TRBV7-7 and TRBJ2-2, with 11 bases that match TRBD2. CDR1 SSHAT and CDR2 FNYEAQ come from the germline V gene (reference sequence). The CDR3 length is 16 residues. CDR3 protein: CASSLTSGRGTGELFF. As DNA, the CDR3 is TGTGCTAGCAGTTTAACTAGCGGGAGAGGCACCGGGGAGCTGTTTTTT.

The chain carries TRBV28 and TRBJ2-1; weak D call: TRBD2 (5 bases). Trimming stripped 2 bases from V and 7 bases from J, with 15 bases between. Germline lookup yields CDR1 MDHEN and CDR2 SYDVKM. CDR3 size: 15 residues. The CDR3 is CASSLQGLAVNEQFF. The DNA of the CDR3 is TGTGCCAGCAGTTTACAAGGGCTAGCTGTGAATGAGCAGTTCTTC.

V usage is TRBV28 and J usage is TRBJ1-1, with D possibly matching TRBD1 (5 bases). Trimming removed 3 bases from V and 4 bases from J, with 12 bases in between. Germline V CDR1 and CDR2: MDHEN, SYDVKM. The CDR3 totals 14 residues. CDR3 coding DNA: TGTGCCAGCAGTTTTAACCGGAGGGGCACTGAAGCTTTCTTT. Its translation is CASSFNRRGTEAFF.

This chain joins TRBV19 and TRBJ1-2; D gene unclear. The CDR3 spans 14 residues. In germline, CDR1 is LNHDA, CDR2 SQIVND (reference sequence). V was clipped by 7 bases and J by 4 bases, with 16 bases between them. The CDR3 reads CASTGGEILYGYTF. DNA for the CDR3: TGTGCCAGTACCGGAGGTGAAATACTCTATGGCTACACCTTC. Combining the CDR3 with reference TRBV19 and TRBJ1-2 gives the whole variable domain DGGITQSPKYLFRKEGQNVTLSCEQNLNHDAMYWYRQDPGQGLRLIYYSQIVNDFQKGDIAEGYSVSREKKESFPLTVTSAQKNPTAFYLCASTGGEILYGYTFGSGTRLTVV.

This clone has just one count. The chain couples TRBV6-5 to TRBJ2-7, with 9 bases identical to TRBD1. The germline V gene has CDR1 MNHEY and CDR2 SVGAGI. After removal of 5 bases from V and 4 bases from J, the junction contained 6 bases not matched to a gene. CDR3 length: 14 residues. The DNA for the CDR3 is TGTGCCAGCAGTGATGGACAGGGGACGTACGAGCAGTACTTC. Its translation is CASSDGQGTYEQYF.

This chain uses TRBV10-1 with TRBJ2-7; TRBD2 matches at 7 bases. The germline gives CDR1 WNHNN, CDR2 SYGVQD (reference sequence). The V gene end was trimmed by 2 bases and the J gene end by 4 bases; junction bases not matched to a gene: 2. The CDR3 covers 13 residues. DNA of the CDR3: TGCGCCAGCAGTGAGGCTAGCGGATACGAGCAGTACTTC. Protein: CASSEASGYEQYF.

The chain carries TRBV10-1 and TRBJ2-5; D is possibly TRBD1 (6 bases). V gave up 6 bases and J gave up 3 bases, with 8 bases separating them. Germline CDR1 is WNHNN and CDR2 is SYGVQD (reference sequence). CDR3 length: 12 amino acids. The CDR3 nucleotides read TGCGCCAGCAGCCGGGACAAAGAGACCCAGTACTTC. This gives the protein CASSRDKETQYF.

This clone was counted a few times. The V and J genes are TRBV4-3 and TRBJ2-1, with a possible D match to TRBD1 (6 bases). Germline V lookup: CDR1 LGHNA, CDR2 YSLEER. The CDR3 spans 14 residues. Trimming removed 1 base at V and 13 bases at J, with 17 bases between. The CDR3 loop is CASSQGIGGLRQFF. The CDR3 bases are TGCGCCAGCAGCCAAGGGATAGGGGGTCTTCGACAGTTCTTC.

The chain uses TRBV5-8 and TRBJ1-2; no clear D gene. CDR3 size: 15 residues. Trimming took off 7 bases at V and 0 bases at J, with 16 bases between the two ends. Germline V gene data show CDR1 as SGHTS and CDR2 as YDEGEE. The chain's CDR3 is CASGYSGITNYGYTF. The CDR3 DNA reads as TGTGCCAGCGGATACTCCGGGATCACTAACTATGGCTACACCTTC. The full variable domain, with the rest looked up from reference TRBV5-8 and TRBJ1-2, is EAGVTQSPTHLIKTRGQQATLRCSPISGHTSVYWYQQALGLGLQFLLWYDEGEERNRGNFPPRFSGRQFPNYSSELNVNALELEDSALYLCASGYSGITNYGYTFGSGTRLTVV.

The rearrangement uses TRBV5-1 and TRBJ2-3, with 14 bases fitting TRBD2. Germline V gene data show CDR1 as SGHRS and CDR2 as YFSETQ. V was pared by 1 base and J by 3 bases, with 7 bases of the junction left unmatched. The CDR3 spans 18 residues. The DNA of the CDR3 is TGCGCCAGCAGCTTGTACGGGACTAGCGGGAGAGGGACAGATACGCAGTATTTT. As protein: CASSLYGTSGRGTDTQYF.

The gene calls are TRBV11-3 and TRBJ2-5; D not certain. The CDR3 is 11 residues long. Per the germline V gene, CDR1 is SGHNT and CDR2 is YENEEA. V was shortened by 4 bases and J by 4 bases, with 4 bases between the two germline ends. CDR3 nucleotides: TGTGCCAGCAGCTCCGGAGAGACCCAGTACTTC. Amino acids: CASSSGETQYF.

The chain employs TRBV27 and TRBJ2-1, with TRBD2 identical over 12 bases. The J segment lost 8 bases and the V segment lost 5 bases, leaving 4 bases of the junction unmatched. Per germline, CDR1 MNHEY and CDR2 SMNVEV (reference sequence). This CDR3 has 14 amino acids. The CDR3 DNA is TGTGCCAGCAGTCTGACTAGCGGGAGCCATGAGCAGTTCTTC. This translates into CASSLTSGSHEQFF.

The chain has TRBV28 and TRBJ1-3; the D is unclear. The CDR3 runs to 15 residues. Trimming removed 6 bases at V and 0 bases at J, with 12 bases between. Germline loops: CDR1 MDHEN, CDR2 SYDVKM. CDR3 loop: CASRLEGGSGNTIYF. The CDR3 bases are TGTGCCAGCAGGCTCGAGGGAGGCTCTGGAAACACCATATATTTT.